The subject of this entry is one TCR beta chain. The antigen remains undetermined. The study ran its PCR with 60 Vbeta and 13 Jbeta primers. In the source study's methods: An analysis performed later counted 60 million to 90 million unique TCR beta chains (roughly 11 million of them shared). TCRdb's table, derived via immunoSEQ multiplex PCR, lists solely in-frame clones and lacks some. V and J calls plus clone size are reproduced from that table; the DNA served to infer D and trimming. The repertoire holds about 130,000 clones, 80% seen once, with approximately 10% in the top ten. The data were obtained in a study of cytomegalovirus exposure and HLA in healthy donors. Overall study findings and caveats: A later analysis reportedly identified an Asian-associated ancestry cluster as carrying fewer N-insertions than the roughly 600-donor mean. Earlier analysis yielded a pattern in which most TCR beta V segments were productive about 87% or about 30% of the time. Generally TCR sequences proved uncommon, though certain public TCRs appeared in numerous donors.

Looked up from germline, CDR1 is MNHNS and CDR2 is SASEGT. This CDR3 is 12 amino acids long. V dropped 6 bases and J dropped 5 bases, with 10 bases sitting between them. This rearrangement joins TRBV6-1 to TRBJ1-2; D is unclear. Sequencing was done on a sample of PBMCs. The receptor was derived from a man aged 25-40 years in good health and CMV-seropositive. The DNA for the CDR3 is TGTGCCAGCAGCTCTGCCCTATATGGCTACACCTTC. Amino acid sequence: CASSSALYGYTF.